The 15 T cell receptor beta chains reported below all come from one sample, sequenced in a study of neurological immune-mediated disorders. As to time point: longitudinal time-point 1 (baseline). TCRdb called the 5' RACE reads again in MiXCR, with one record for every CDR3 protein. The sample holds about 60,000 distinct CDR3 sequences; around 10% are singletons and the top ten take about 6.6%. What was sequenced was PBMCs. These receptors all come from a male donor with HTLV-1-associated myelopathy (HAM/TSP).

This clonotype was seen a single time. The chain recombines TRBV9 with TRBJ2-1; D remains ambiguous. The V end lost 3 bases, the J end lost 5 bases, and 21 bases lay between the germline ends. The germline CDR1 and CDR2 sequences are SGDLS and YYNGEE. The CDR3 is 17 residues long. CDR3 residues: CASSAGMGWKIDNEQFF. Written as DNA, the CDR3 is TGTGCCAGCAGCGCTGGTATGGGGTGGAAGATCGACAATGAGCAGTTCTTC.

J is TRBJ2-4 and V is TRBV7-2; TRBD1 aligns across 8 bases. V shed 5 bases, J shed 0 bases, and the junction held 6 bases outside the gene matches. The V gene's germline CDR1 is SGHTA and CDR2 FQGNSA. The CDR3 has 16 residues. CDR3 sequence: CASSPRGPLAKNIQYF. The CDR3 coding sequence is TGTGCCAGCAGCCCCAGGGGGCCACTAGCCAAAAACATTCAGTACTTC. Full variable domain (outside the CDR3, taken from reference TRBV7-2 and TRBJ2-4): GAGVSQSPSNKVTEKGKDVELRCDPISGHTALYWYRQSLGQGLEFLIYFQGNSAPDKSGLPSDRFSAERTGGSVSTLTIQRTQQEDSAVYLCASSPRGPLAKNIQYFGAGTRLSVL.

This clonotype was observed many times. This sequence joins TRBV5-1 and TRBJ1-1; D is possibly TRBD1 (5 bases). Germline loops: CDR1 SGHRS, CDR2 YFSETQ. The CDR3 covers 15 residues. Trimming cost V 0 bases and J 1 base, with 10 bases left between them. The CDR3 DNA is TGCGCCAGCAGCTTGGCTTTGGGGGGGAACACTGAAGCTTTCTTT. Protein sequence: CASSLALGGNTEAFF.

In this sample, this clonotype turned up many times. The CDR3 reads CASRTADTQYF. The CDR3 bases are TGTGCCAGCAGGACGGCAGATACGCAGTATTTT. The chain has TRBV6-6 and TRBJ2-3, with no clear D. The CDR3 is 11 amino acids. CDR1 MNHNY and CDR2 SVGAGI come from the germline V gene (reference sequence). The ends were cut back, 6 bases at V and 4 bases at J, with 5 bases in the middle.

This clonotype was observed many times. V is TRBV4-3 and J is TRBJ2-3, with 9 bases that match TRBD2. V lost 0 bases to trimming and J lost 5 bases; unmatched junction nucleotides: 12. CDR3 length: 18 residues. CDR1 LGHNA and CDR2 YSLEER come from the germline V gene. The CDR3 sequence: CASSQDLGLAIIQDTQYF. The CDR3 coding sequence is TGCGCCAGCAGCCAAGATCTGGGACTAGCAATAATTCAAGATACGCAGTATTTT.

This clonotype has just one count. A much larger clone lies a single base off, so this may be a read error. The genes are TRBV5-1 and TRBJ1-1; perhaps TRBD1 as D (5 bases). Trimming took 2 bases from V and 1 from J, leaving 15 bases between them. This CDR3 has 16 residues. Looked up from germline, CDR1 is SGHRS and CDR2 is YFSETQ. CDR3 DNA: TGCGCCAGCAGCTTCAGTATCGGGACCACGAACACTGAAGCTTTCTTT. This codes for CASSFSIGTTNTEAFF.

The table lists this clonotype with many counts. The chain couples TRBV12-5 to TRBJ2-5; D gene unclear. The CDR3 covers 12 residues. Trimming cost V 1 base and J 4 bases, with 4 bases left between them. Germline loops: CDR1 LGHNT, CDR2 FRNRAP. The CDR3 nucleotides are TGTGCTAGTGGTTTGGCCGGAGAGACCCAGTACTTC. Protein sequence: CASGLAGETQYF.

This clonotype was counted ten times or more. The chain uses TRBV18 and TRBJ1-5; tentative D call: TRBD1 (5 bases). CDR3 size: 18 residues. The V and J ends lost 0 bases and 0 bases respectively, with 15 bases between them. The germline gives CDR1 KGHSH, CDR2 LQKENI. Here the CDR3 reads CASSPPGRGQHSNQPQHF. Here the CDR3 DNA reads TGTGCCAGCTCACCACCCGGTAGGGGTCAACATAGCAATCAGCCCCAGCATTTT. The entire variable domain, with the rest obtained from reference TRBV18 and TRBJ1-5, is as follows: NAGVMQNPRHLVRRRGQEARLRCSPMKGHSHVYWYRQLPEEGLKFMVYLQKENIIDESGMPKERFSAEFPKEGPSILRIQQVVRGDSAAYFCASSPPGRGQHSNQPQHFGDGTRLSIL.

This clonotype appeared many times. The chain joins TRBV12-3 or TRBV12-4 to TRBJ1-1, with 11 bases identical to TRBD1. V shed 4 bases and J 3 bases; nucleotides not matched to a gene: 4. The CDR3 is 15 residues long. In DNA, the CDR3 is TGTGCCAGCAGTTCCTCGGGACAGGGGGACACTGAAGCTTTCTTT. Its protein is CASSSSGQGDTEAFF.

Concerning this clonotype itself: Compared with germline, one end of the junction differs, possibly owing to a read error. This rearrangement joins TRBV5-1 to TRBJ1-1; D possibly corresponds to TRBD1 (5 bases). This CDR3 spans 14 amino acids. Germline V gene lookup returns CDR1 SGHRS and CDR2 YFSETQ. CDR3 nucleotides: TGTGCCAGCTGCGCTATAGGAGGGGACACTGAAGCTTTCTTT. Protein: CASCAIGGDTEAFF.

In this sample, this clonotype turned up many times. This chain uses TRBV28 with TRBJ1-1, with TRBD1 as a possible D gene (5 bases). Per germline, CDR1 MDHEN and CDR2 SYDVKM. This CDR3 has 14 amino acids. V lost 3 bases, J lost 2 bases, and 10 bases lay in between. The CDR3, as DNA: TGTGCCAGCAGTTTCATCAGGGTCAACACTGAAGCTTTCTTT. It codes for CASSFIRVNTEAFF. The whole variable domain, filled in from reference TRBV28 and TRBJ1-1, reads DVKVTQSSRYLVKRTGEKVFLECVQDMDHENMFWYRQDPGLGLRLIYFSYDVKMKEKGDIPEGYSVSREKKERFSLILESASTNQTSMYLCASSFIRVNTEAFFGQGTRLTVV.

This clonotype was seen repeatedly, ten times or more. This chain connects TRBV27 to TRBJ1-3; D gene ambiguous. Germline V gene sequence: CDR1 MNHEY, CDR2 SMNVEV (reference sequence). CDR3 length equals 14 residues. V lost 2 bases and J 4 bases, leaving 9 bases between the germline ends. In DNA, the CDR3 is TGTGCCAGCAGTTTAGGTCTTACGGGAAACACCATATATTTT. It specifies CASSLGLTGNTIYF.

This clonotype was observed at least ten times. This chain links TRBV20-1 with TRBJ1-1; unclear D gene. Trimming took off 5 bases at V and 7 bases at J, with 11 bases between the two ends. Germline V CDR1 and CDR2: DFQATT, SNEGSKA (reference sequence). This CDR3 region has 11 residues. The CDR3 is CSASRRLEAFF. The CDR3 region has the DNA TGCAGTGCTTCGCGACGGCTTGAAGCTTTCTTT.

This clonotype was observed at least ten times. This chain links TRBV5-1 with TRBJ1-2, with D possibly matching TRBD1 (6 bases). The germline CDR1 and CDR2 sequences are SGHRS and YFSETQ. The CDR3 is 14 amino acids. V was clipped by 1 base and J by 4 bases, with 11 bases between them. CDR3 sequence reads: CASSLMDSSYGYTF. The CDR3 DNA is TGCGCCAGCAGCTTGATGGACAGCTCCTATGGCTACACCTTC.

This clonotype was found many times. The chain recombines TRBV12-3 or TRBV12-4 with TRBJ2-5, with no clear D. This CDR3 has 12 amino acids. Trimming pared 2 bases from V and 5 bases from J, leaving 6 bases between. The CDR3 nucleotides read TGTGCCAGCAGTTTAATCGGGGAGACCCAGTACTTC. Encoded protein: CASSLIGETQYF.